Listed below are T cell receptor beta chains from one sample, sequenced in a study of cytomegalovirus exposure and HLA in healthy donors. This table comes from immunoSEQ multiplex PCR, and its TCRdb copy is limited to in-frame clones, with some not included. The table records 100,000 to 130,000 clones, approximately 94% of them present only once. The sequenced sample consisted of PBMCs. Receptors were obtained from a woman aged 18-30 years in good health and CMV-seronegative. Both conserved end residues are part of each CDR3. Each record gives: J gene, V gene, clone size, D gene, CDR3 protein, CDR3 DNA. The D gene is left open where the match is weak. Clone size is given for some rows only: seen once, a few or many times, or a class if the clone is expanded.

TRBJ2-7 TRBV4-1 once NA CASSQDVQGIYEQYF TGCGCCAGCAGCCAAGATGTACAGGGTATCTACGAGCAGTACTTC
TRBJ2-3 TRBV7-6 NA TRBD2 CASSPSNGGADTQYF TGTGCCAGCAGCCCCTCGAATGGGGGGGCAGATACGCAGTATTTT
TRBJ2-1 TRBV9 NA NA CASSLRLEVHNEQFF TGTGCCAGCAGCTTAAGACTAGAGGTACACAATGAGCAGTTCTTC
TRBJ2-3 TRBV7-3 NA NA CASSLKGRLDTQYF TGTGCCAGCAGCTTAAAGGGGAGGTTAGATACGCAGTATTTT
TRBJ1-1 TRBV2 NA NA CASSEVVGAENTEAFF TGTGCCAGCAGTGAGGTGGTTGGGGCCGAGAACACTGAAGCTTTCTTT
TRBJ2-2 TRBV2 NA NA CASTKTANTGELFF TGTGCCAGCACCAAGACAGCTAACACCGGGGAGCTGTTTTTT
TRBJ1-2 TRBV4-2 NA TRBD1 CASSPRQGVIGYTF TGTGCCAGCAGCCCACGACAGGGGGTAATTGGCTACACCTTC
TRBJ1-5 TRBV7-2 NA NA CASSLEGGNQPQHF TGTGCCAGCAGCTTAGAGGGAGGCAATCAGCCCCAGCATTTT
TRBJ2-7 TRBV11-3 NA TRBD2 CASSRSFGGGTYEQYF TGTGCCAGCAGCCGCTCGTTTGGCGGGGGTACCTACGAGCAGTACTTC
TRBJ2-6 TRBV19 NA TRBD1 CASSMQGAGANVLTF TGTGCCAGTAGTATGCAGGGGGCTGGGGCCAACGTCCTGACTTTC
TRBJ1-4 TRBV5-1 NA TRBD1 CASSLGATGGEKLFF TGCGCCAGCAGCTTGGGGGCCACAGGGGGGGAAAAACTGTTTTTT
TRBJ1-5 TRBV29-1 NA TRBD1 CSVLQGADQPQHF TGCAGCGTTCTCCAGGGGGCTGATCAGCCCCAGCATTTT
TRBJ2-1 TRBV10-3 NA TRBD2 CAISEGSSGANNEQFF TGTGCCATCAGTGAGGGATCTAGCGGGGCCAACAATGAGCAGTTCTTC
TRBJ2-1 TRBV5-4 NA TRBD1 CASSPTGVGSYNEQFF TGTGCCAGCAGTCCTACAGGGGTTGGATCCTACAATGAGCAGTTCTTC
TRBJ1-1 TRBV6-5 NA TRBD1 CASSPRTGSEAFF TGTGCCAGCAGTCCTCGGACAGGCAGTGAAGCTTTCTTT
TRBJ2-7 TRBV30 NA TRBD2 CAWSVGGNYEQYF TGTGCCTGGAGTGTCGGGGGGAACTACGAGCAGTACTTC
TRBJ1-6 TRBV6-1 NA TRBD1 CASETGGANSPLHF TGTGCCAGCGAGACAGGGGGCGCGAATTCACCCCTCCACTTT
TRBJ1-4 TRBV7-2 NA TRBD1 CASSFSGTANEKLFF TGTGCCAGCAGCTTCTCCGGGACAGCTAATGAAAAACTGTTTTTT
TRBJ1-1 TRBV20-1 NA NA CSGRENTEAFF TGCAGTGGGAGGGAGAACACTGAAGCTTTCTTT
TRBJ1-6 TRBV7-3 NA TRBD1 CASSSTRDRASPLHF TGTGCCAGCAGCTCTACCCGGGACAGGGCTTCACCCCTCCACTTT
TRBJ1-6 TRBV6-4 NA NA CASSEDNNSPLHF TGTGCCAGCAGTGAGGACAATAATTCACCCCTCCACTTT
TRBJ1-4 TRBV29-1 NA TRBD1 CSVGGQGQGEKLFF TGCAGCGTCGGGGGGCAGGGACAGGGGGAAAAACTGTTTTTT
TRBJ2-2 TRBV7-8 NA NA CASSLGTENTGELFF TGTGCCAGCAGCTTAGGAACAGAGAATACCGGGGAGCTGTTTTTT
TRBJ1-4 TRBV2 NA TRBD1 CASSWDRGRVTNEKLFF TGTGCCAGCAGTTGGGACAGGGGGCGGGTAACTAATGAAAAACTGTTTTTT
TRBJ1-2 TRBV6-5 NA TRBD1 CASLGQGGYGYTF TGTGCCAGCTTGGGACAGGGAGGCTATGGCTACACCTTC
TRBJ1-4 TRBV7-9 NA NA CASSLTVTDEKLFF TGTGCCAGCAGCTTAACCGTGACAGATGAAAAACTGTTTTTT
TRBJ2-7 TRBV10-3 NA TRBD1 CAISEGTGNEQYF TGTGCCATCAGTGAAGGGACAGGGAACGAGCAGTACTTC
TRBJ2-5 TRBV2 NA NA CASGMTGGTETQYF TGTGCCAGCGGGATGACGGGGGGCACGGAGACCCAGTACTTC
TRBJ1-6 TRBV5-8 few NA CASSLDRVGNSPLHF TGTGCCAGCAGCTTGGACAGGGTCGGAAATTCACCCCTCCACTTT
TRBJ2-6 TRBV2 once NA CASIEGRPYSGANVLTF TGTGCCAGCATTGAGGGCAGGCCCTACTCTGGGGCCAACGTCCTGACTTTC
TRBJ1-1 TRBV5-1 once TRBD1 CASSTYRGRGTEAFF TGCGCCAGCAGCACCTACAGGGGGCGGGGCACTGAAGCTTTCTTT
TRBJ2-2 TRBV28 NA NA CASSLLRTGELFF TGTGCCAGCAGTTTGCTTCGGACCGGGGAGCTGTTTTTT
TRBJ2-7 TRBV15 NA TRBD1 CATSRERTGKAYEQYF TGTGCCACCAGCAGGGAACGGACAGGGAAGGCCTACGAGCAGTACTTC
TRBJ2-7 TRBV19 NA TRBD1 CASSISGQAWTYEQYF TGTGCCAGTAGTATTTCGGGACAGGCGTGGACTTACGAGCAGTACTTC
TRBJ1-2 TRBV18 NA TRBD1 CASSPGQGNTYGYTF TGTGCCAGCTCACCCGGACAGGGAAACACTTATGGCTACACCTTC
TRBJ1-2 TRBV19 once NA CASSPWEGVNYGYTF TGTGCCTCCTCACCCTGGGAGGGAGTTAACTATGGCTACACCTTC
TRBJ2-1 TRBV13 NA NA CASSLRTEHTYNEQFF TGTGCCAGCAGCCTCCGGACAGAACATACCTACAATGAGCAGTTCTTC
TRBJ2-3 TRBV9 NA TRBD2 CASSVAGSGGRDTQYF TGTGCCAGCAGCGTAGCTGGTAGCGGGGGCCGCGATACGCAGTATTTT
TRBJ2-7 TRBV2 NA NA CASSEHRNTYEQYF TGTGCCAGCAGTGAACACAGGAACACCTACGAGCAGTACTTC
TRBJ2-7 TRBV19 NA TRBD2 CASSIAPTSGGYEQYF TGTGCCAGTAGTATAGCCCCGACTAGCGGGGGATACGAGCAGTACTTC
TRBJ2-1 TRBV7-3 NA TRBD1 CASSSKPRQGRNEQFF TGTGCCAGCAGCTCGAAACCGAGACAGGGTCGGAATGAGCAGTTCTTC
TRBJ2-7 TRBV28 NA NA CASKDGLYEQYF TGTGCCAGCAAGGACGGACTCTACGAGCAGTACTTC
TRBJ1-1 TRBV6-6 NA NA CASKKGWEVNTEAFF TGTGCCAGCAAAAAGGGGTGGGAGGTGAACACTGAAGCTTTCTTT
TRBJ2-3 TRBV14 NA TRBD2 CASSQLQAGRTDTQYF TGTGCCAGCAGCCAACTCCAAGCGGGGAGGACAGATACGCAGTATTTT
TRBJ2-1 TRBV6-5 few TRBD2 CASSPLAGGGEQFF TGTGCCAGCAGCCCACTAGCGGGGGGGGGTGAGCAGTTCTTC